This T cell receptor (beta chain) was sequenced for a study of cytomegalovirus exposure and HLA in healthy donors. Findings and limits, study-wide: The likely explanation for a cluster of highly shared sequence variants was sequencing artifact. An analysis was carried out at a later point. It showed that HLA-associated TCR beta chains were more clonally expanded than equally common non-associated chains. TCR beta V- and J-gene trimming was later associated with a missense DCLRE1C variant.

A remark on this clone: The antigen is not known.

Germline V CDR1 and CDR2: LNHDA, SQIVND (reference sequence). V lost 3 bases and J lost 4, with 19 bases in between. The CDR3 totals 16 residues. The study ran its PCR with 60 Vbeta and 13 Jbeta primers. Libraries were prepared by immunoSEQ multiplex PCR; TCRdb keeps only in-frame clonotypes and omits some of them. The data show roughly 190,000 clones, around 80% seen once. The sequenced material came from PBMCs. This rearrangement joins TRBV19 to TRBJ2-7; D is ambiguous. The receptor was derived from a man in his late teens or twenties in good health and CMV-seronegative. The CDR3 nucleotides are TGTGCCAGTAGTATTTTCGGTGGTCCGGGTAGGTACGAGCAGTACTTC. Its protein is CASSIFGGPGRYEQYF.